The rows below give T cell receptor beta chains drawn from one sample of a study of CD8+CD57+ T cells in acquired aplastic anemia. TCRdb fed the reads into MiXCR, producing one record per CDR3 protein. The table shows 200,000 to 300,000 distinct CDR3 sequences, with roughly 80% occurring only once. Sequenced input: sorted CD4+, CD8+, or CD8+CD57+ T cells (not recorded which) from PBMCs. The receptors shown here come from a human donor with aplastic anemia. Both conserved end residues are part of each CDR3. A D gene is named only where the DNA matches it firmly. Only part of the rows carry a size: once, few, many, or a class if the clone is expanded.

V gene	J gene	D gene	clone size	CDR3 DNA	CDR3 protein
TRBV7-3	TRBJ2-7	-	few	TGTGCCAGCAGTCCGGGCCGGGGATCAGGCGCACCCCTCTTC	CASSPGRGSGAPLF
TRBV12-3/TRBV12-4	TRBJ2-7	TRBD1	-	TGTGCCAGCAGCCCCGACAGGGGAGCCTACGAGCAGTACTTC	CASSPDRGAYEQYF
TRBV7-2	TRBJ2-5	-	-	TGTGCCAGCAGCTACTACAGGGAGGGGGAGACCCAGTACTTC	CASSYYREGETQYF
TRBV7-9	TRBJ1-2	-	-	TGTGCCAGCAGCTCTGAAAGAAGCGGGGGGGGCGATGAGTACACCTTC	CASSSERSGGGDEYTF
TRBV29-1	TRBJ2-1	-	-	TGCAGCGCTATACAATCCCGGTGGGGGAATGAGCAGTTCTTC	CSAIQSRWGNEQFF
TRBV7-3	TRBJ1-4	-	-	TGTGCCAGCAGCGTGCCAGGCGGAGGGCAAGATGATGATAAACTGTTTTTT	CASSVPGGGQDDDKLFF
TRBV7-2	TRBJ2-5	-	once	TGTGCCAGCAGTTCAAGCCACACCTGGGACAAGACCCAGTACTTC	CASSSSHTWDKTQYF
TRBV20-1	TRBJ1-1	-	many	TGCAGTGCTGGGGGGGGGGGCACTGAAGCTTTCTTT	CSAGGGGTEAFF
TRBV10-3	TRBJ2-7	-	few	TGTGCCATCAGTGAGGCCGACACTGTCTCCTACGAGCAGTACTTC	CAISEADTVSYEQYF
TRBV19	TRBJ2-1	TRBD2	-	TGTGCCAGCAGCATGGGGGGAGGGCCCGATGCGCAGTTCTTC	CASSMGGGPDAQFF
TRBV6-1	TRBJ1-2	-	-	TGTGCCAGCAGTGAGGCAGGGGTCACCTATGGCTACACCTTC	CASSEAGVTYGYTF
TRBV7-3	TRBJ2-1	TRBD2	-	TGTGCCAGCAGCTCGCCATTGAGCGGGGGTGATTCCTACAATGAGCAGTTCTTC	CASSSPLSGGDSYNEQFF
TRBV7-9	TRBJ2-3	-	-	TGTGCCAGCAGCGTAGGTCTACAGAGCAAAAATACGCAGTATTTT	CASSVGLQSKNTQYF
TRBV7-8	TRBJ2-7	-	-	TGTGCCAGCAGCTTATATCAGGGGAGCTCCTACGAGCAGTACTTC	CASSLYQGSSYEQYF
TRBV9	TRBJ1-2	-	once	TGTGCCAGCAGCACACGGACCCGGGGTAACTATGGCTACACCTTC	CASSTRTRGNYGYTF
TRBV10-1	TRBJ2-7	-	-	TGCGCCAGCAGTGCCACAGGGCGCTCCTACGAGCAGTACTTC	CASSATGRSYEQYF
TRBV7-2	TRBJ1-4	-	-	TGTGCCAGCAGCTTAGTCTCAACTAATGAAAGCCCGTTTTTT	CASSLVSTNESPFF
TRBV4-2	TRBJ2-3	-	-	TGTGTCGGCAGCTTAGATACGCAGTATTTT	CVGSLDTQYF
TRBV9	TRBJ2-4	-	-	TGTGCCAGCGGGGGAGCTGGCACAGATCCGCAGTTC	CASGGAGTDPQF
TRBV19	TRBJ1-2	-	many	TGTGCCAGTTATTGGACCCCTGATGGCTACACCTTC	CASYWTPDGYTF
TRBV2	TRBJ2-5	-	once	TGTGCCACCAGGGACGGGGGCACGCATACGCCCCAGTATTTC	CATRDGGTHTPQYF
TRBV7-2	TRBJ2-1	-	once	TGTGCCAGCAGCCAAGGGGGGGGGGGCTTTAATGAGCAGTTCTTC	CASSQGGGGFNEQFF
TRBV5-4	TRBJ1-1	-	-	TGTGCCAGCAGCTTTACTAGCCCCCTCATCACTGAAGCTTTCTTT	CASSFTSPLITEAFF
TRBV7-2	TRBJ1-2	-	once	TGTGCCAGCAGCTCCGGGGGTGCTGAAGAGCAGGTCTTCACCTTC	CASSSGGAEEQVFTF
TRBV7-8	TRBJ2-1	-	-	TGTGCCAGCAGCTTAGCGACATACCACAATGCGCAGTTCTTC	CASSLATYHNAQFF
TRBV6-1	TRBJ2-3	-	-	TGTGCCAGCAAGGTAGGTTCAGATACGCAGTATTTT	CASKVGSDTQYF
TRBV11-3	TRBJ2-1	-	-	TGTGCCAGCAGTTTAGTTGTGACTGAGCAGTTCTTC	CASSLVVTEQFF
TRBV20-1	TRBJ2-7	-	-	TGCAGTGCCCCCTTTTACTACGAGCAGTACTTC	CSAPFYYEQYF
TRBV5-8	TRBJ1-4	-	-	TGTGCCAGCAGCTTAGCGGGAGGTCCCAATGAAAAACTGTTTTTT	CASSLAGGPNEKLFF
TRBV7-9	TRBJ1-4	-	-	TGTGCCAGCAGCTTGCAAAGAAGCGATGGGAAACATGTGTTT	CASSLQRSDGKHVF
TRBV24-1	TRBJ2-2	-	-	TGTGCCACCTGGGCAGTGGACGGCGGGGAGGTGTTTTTT	CATWAVDGGEVFF
TRBV9	TRBJ2-3	TRBD2	-	TGTGCCAGCAGCGTAGAGCGGGGAAATAGCGAGCAGTATACGCAGTATTTT	CASSVERGNSEQYTQYF
TRBV9	TRBJ2-4	-	-	TGTGCCAGCGGAGGAGCCGGGGAGAGTCAGTACTTC	CASGGAGESQYF
TRBV7-3	TRBJ2-3	TRBD2	once	TGTGCCAGCAGCGTAGGGGGGACTAGGGGAGATACGCAGTATTTT	CASSVGGTRGDTQYF
TRBV24-1	TRBJ1-4	TRBD1	-	TGTGCCACCAGTGATACAGGACAGGGAGGTGAAAAACTGTTTTTT	CATSDTGQGGEKLFF
TRBV7-8	TRBJ2-1	TRBD2	-	TGTGCCAGCAGTTTAGCGGGAAGACCCTATAATGAGCAGTTCTTC	CASSLAGRPYNEQFF
TRBV7-8	TRBJ2-4	-	-	TGTGCCAGCAGCTTAGCGGGAGGACTCGATACGCACAATAACATTCAGTACTTT	CASSLAGGLDTHNNIQYF
TRBV11-3	TRBJ2-1	TRBD1	-	TGTGCCAGCAGCTCCACAGGGGGCAACGGTCAGGATGAGCAGTTCTTC	CASSSTGGNGQDEQFF
TRBV24-1	TRBJ2-1	TRBD1	-	TGTGCCACCAGTGATTCGGACAGGGACTCGATTCCCAGCTCCTACAATGAGCAGTTCTTC	CATSDSDRDSIPSSYNEQFF
TRBV7-9	TRBJ1-6	-	-	TGTGCCAGCAGCTTAGACACGGGGAACTATGGCTACACCCTCCACTTT	CASSLDTGNYGYTLHF
TRBV20-1	TRBJ2-1	TRBD2	many	TGCAGTGCTACCCTCGGGGGGAGCGATGAGCAGTTCTTC	CSATLGGSDEQFF
TRBV7-7	TRBJ2-3	-	many	TGTGCCAGCAGCACGTCTTCAGGGCTACGAGCAGTACTTTTT	CASSTSSGLRAVLF
TRBV27	TRBJ2-7	TRBD1	many	TGTGCCAGCAGTCGGACAGGGAGGGAGCAGTACTTC	CASSRTGREQYF
TRBV5-4	TRBJ2-7	-	once	TGTGCCAGCAGCCTTGCTAGCGGACAGGGATTAAACTACTACGAGCAGTACTTC	CASSLASGQGLNYYEQYF
TRBV9	TRBJ2-3	TRBD2	once	TGTGCCAGCAGCTTAGCGGGAGATCCCGCTACGACGTATTTT	CASSLAGDPATTYF
TRBV6-5	TRBJ1-1	-	-	TGTGCCAGCAGCCTGACAGCTGAAGCTTTCTTT	CASSLTAEAFF
TRBV7-8	TRBJ2-3	-	-	TGTGCCAGCAGCTTAGCGTCAGGTACGGAGACTTTT	CASSLASGTETF
TRBV9	TRBJ1-5	-	-	TGTGCCAGCAGCGTAGGGGGAGGGCCCAATCAGCAGCATTTT	CASSVGGGPNQQHF
TRBV7-2	TRBJ2-7	TRBD2	-	TGTGCCAGCAGCTTAGAGGGAGGGCCCGATACGCAGCATTACTTC	CASSLEGGPDTQHYF
TRBV7-9	TRBJ2-3	TRBD2	-	TGTGCCAGCAGCTTACCAAGAAGCGGGGGGACGCAGGAGTTT	CASSLPRSGGTQEF